This T cell receptor beta chain was identified during a study of beta chain features in type 1 diabetes. Study overall: What patients shared with healthy donors was a similar profile of age, gender and cell yields.

Expressed TCRB transcripts were sequenced, since all the RNA that had been isolated was reverse transcribed. The repertoire was sequenced with immunoSEQ multiplex PCR; TCRdb's copy has only in-frame clones and lacks some. The sample includes under 850,000 clones, around 15% seen only once; the top ten take 0.02% to 0.025%. The CDR3 covers 17 residues. Worth noting for this clone: As yet, its antigen is unknown.

Regarding the study as a whole: People with Type 1 diabetes carried modestly yet significantly shorter TCRB CDR3s in all four CD4+ subsets.

The sequence came from a young man with type 1 diabetes. This sequence joins TRBV21-1 and TRBJ1-1. TRBV21-1 is labeled a pseudogene. Sequencing was carried out using naive CD4+ T cells from blood. The CDR3 region is CASSKDACRAPNTEAFF. The CDR3 nucleotides read TGTGCCAGCAGCAAAGACGCGTGCCGGGCACCGAACACTGAAGCTTTCTTT.